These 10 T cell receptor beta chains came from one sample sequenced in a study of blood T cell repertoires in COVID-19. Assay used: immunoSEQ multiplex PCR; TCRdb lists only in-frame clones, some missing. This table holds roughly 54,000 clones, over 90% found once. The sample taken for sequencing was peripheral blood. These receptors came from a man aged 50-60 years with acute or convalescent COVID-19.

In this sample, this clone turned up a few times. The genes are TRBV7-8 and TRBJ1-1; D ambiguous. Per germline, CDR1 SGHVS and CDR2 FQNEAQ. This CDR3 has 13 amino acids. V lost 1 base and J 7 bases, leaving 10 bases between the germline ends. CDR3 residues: CASSLVRGYEAFF. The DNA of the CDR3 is TGTGCCAGCAGCTTAGTACGGGGTTATGAAGCTTTCTTT.

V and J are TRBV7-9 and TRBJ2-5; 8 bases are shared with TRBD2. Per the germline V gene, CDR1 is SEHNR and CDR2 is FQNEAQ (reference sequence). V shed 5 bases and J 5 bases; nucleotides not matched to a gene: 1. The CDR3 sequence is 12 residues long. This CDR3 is CASSPSGETQYF. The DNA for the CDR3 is TGTGCCAGCAGCCCTAGCGGGGAGACCCAGTACTTC.

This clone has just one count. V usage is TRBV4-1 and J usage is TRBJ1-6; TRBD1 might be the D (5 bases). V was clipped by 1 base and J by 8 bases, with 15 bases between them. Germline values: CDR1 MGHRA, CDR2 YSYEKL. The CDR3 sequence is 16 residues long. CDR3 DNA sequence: TGCGCCAGCAGCCAAGCGACTGGACAAGATTATTCACCCCTCCACTTT. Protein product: CASSQATGQDYSPLHF.

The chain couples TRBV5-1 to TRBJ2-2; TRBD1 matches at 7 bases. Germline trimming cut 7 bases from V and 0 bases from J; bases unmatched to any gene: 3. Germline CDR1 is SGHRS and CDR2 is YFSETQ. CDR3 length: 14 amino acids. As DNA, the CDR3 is TGCGCCAGCGAGGACAGGCCGAACACCGGGGAGCTGTTTTTT. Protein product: CASEDRPNTGELFF. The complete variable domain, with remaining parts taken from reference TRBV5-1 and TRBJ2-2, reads KAGVTQTPRYLIKTRGQQVTLSCSPISGHRSVSWYQQTPGQGLQFLFEYFSETQRNKGNFPGRFSGRQFSNSRSEMNVSTLELGDSALYLCASEDRPNTGELFFGEGSRLTVL.

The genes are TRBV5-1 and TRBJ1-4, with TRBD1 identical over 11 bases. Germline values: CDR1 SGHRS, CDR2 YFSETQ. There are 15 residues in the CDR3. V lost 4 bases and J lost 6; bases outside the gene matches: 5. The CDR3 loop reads CASSRGTGGYEKLFF. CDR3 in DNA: TGCGCCAGCAGCAGAGGGACAGGGGGATATGAAAAACTGTTTTTT.

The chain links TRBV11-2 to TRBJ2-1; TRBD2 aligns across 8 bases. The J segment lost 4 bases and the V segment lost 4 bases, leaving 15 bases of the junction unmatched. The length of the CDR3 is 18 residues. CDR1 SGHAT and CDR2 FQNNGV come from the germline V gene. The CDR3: CASSSPGGAGPQYNEQFF. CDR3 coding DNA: TGTGCCAGCAGCTCGCCGGGGGGGGCGGGGCCGCAGTACAATGAGCAGTTCTTC. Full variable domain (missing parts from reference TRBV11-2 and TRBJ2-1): EAGVAQSPRYKIIEKRQSVAFWCNPISGHATLYWYQQILGQGPKLLIQFQNNGVVDDSQLPKDRFSAERLKGVDSTLKIQPAKLEDSAVYLCASSSPGGAGPQYNEQFFGPGTRLTVL.

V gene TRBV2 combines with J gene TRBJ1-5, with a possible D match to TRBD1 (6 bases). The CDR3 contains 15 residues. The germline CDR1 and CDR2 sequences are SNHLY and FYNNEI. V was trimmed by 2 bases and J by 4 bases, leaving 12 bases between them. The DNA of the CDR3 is TGTGCCAGCAGTGAACTTGGGGGCGCAAATCAGCCCCAGCATTTT. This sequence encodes CASSELGGANQPQHF.

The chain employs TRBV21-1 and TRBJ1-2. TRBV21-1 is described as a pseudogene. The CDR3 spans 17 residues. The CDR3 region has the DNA TGTGCCAGCATCACCAGAGGATTCTCTCCCACTAACTATGGCTACACCTTC. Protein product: CASITRGFSPTNYGYTF.

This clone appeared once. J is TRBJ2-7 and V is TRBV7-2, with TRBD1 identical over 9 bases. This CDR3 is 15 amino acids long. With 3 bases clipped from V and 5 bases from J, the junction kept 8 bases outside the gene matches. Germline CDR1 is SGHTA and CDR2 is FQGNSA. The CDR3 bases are TGTGCCAGCAGCTTGGCCGGGACAGGGAAAAACGAGCAGTACTTC. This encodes CASSLAGTGKNEQYF.

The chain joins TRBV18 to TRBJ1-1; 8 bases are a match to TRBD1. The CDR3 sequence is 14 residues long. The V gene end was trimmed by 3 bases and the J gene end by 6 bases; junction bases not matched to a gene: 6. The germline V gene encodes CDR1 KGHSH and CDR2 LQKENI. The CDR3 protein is CASSPRQGISEAFF. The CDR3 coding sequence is TGTGCCAGCTCACCCCGACAGGGGATATCTGAAGCTTTCTTT.